This T cell receptor (beta chain) was profiled in a study of CD4 T cells in relation to SARS-CoV-2 and coronaviruses (dated by TCRdb to about 2021). For the wider study: In the ViraFEST assay, PBMCs were cultured with antigen for 9 to 10 days, after which TCR beta CDR3s were sequenced to identify antigen-specific clonal expansions. An HIV-1 Nef peptide pool or a no-peptide culture served as the negative reference condition. HLA restriction was mapped for shared crossreactive spike epitopes using patient-derived lymphoblastoid cell lines. The study assessed, at the TCR clonotype level, memory CD4+ T cell crossreactivity between SARS-CoV-2 and common cold coronavirus spike proteins. The Adaptive Biotechnologies TCR-sequencing kit was used to sequence samples from a few pre-COVID donors and the naive versus memory experiments, whereas other data were Illumina-based. Expansion assays from other donors in the study were sequenced with a different, Illumina-based TCR-beta assay. General study outcomes and caveats: Because the crossreactivity analysis focused on spike protein, crossreactivity against other viral proteins was not assessed. In about 60% of donors, memory CD4+ clonotypes turned up that crossrecognized SARS-CoV-2 and at least one common cold coronavirus spike. No donor contributed both pre-pandemic and post-infection samples, which limited tracing the source of pre-existing responses. Small numbers of patients and of tested TCRs were a limitation of the study. Compared with monoreactive clones, crossreactive clones had significantly weaker SARS-CoV-2-driven expansion, a result consistent with antigenic imprinting.

The germline V gene sets CDR1 to SGDLS and CDR2 to YYNGEE. The cysteine opens and the phenylalanine closes a CDR3 of 15 amino acids. The retained sequence is limited to the CDR3, 45 bases, with the frame set at the first base. Trimming removed 3 bases from V and 2 bases from J; the gene matches leave 5 bases unexplained. Libraries were made using the immunoSEQ multiplex PCR assay. Turning to the authors' computational methods: During preprocessing, nonproductive sequences were removed, as were CDR3s that did not start with C, did not end with F or W, or were shorter than 7 amino acids. The MANAFEST web app identified antigen-specific clonotypes based on expansion compared with the reference and other culture wells. A clone was considered positive if the clone showed significant expansion compared with the reference culture in 2 of 3 replicate wells at an FDR below 0.05. To be called positive, a clone also had to show significant expansion compared with every other tandem well and an odds ratio greater than 5. Pairwise Levenshtein distance, computed with the stringdist R package after three terminal residues were trimmed from each end, was used as the measure of CDR3 homology. Sourced from immuneACCESS, this table was stored by TCRdb with only in-frame sequences that have V and J called. A share of the clones is absent; for the studies checked, an unresolved V gene accounts for under half, and the remainder has no known explanation. V, J and clone size are taken as reported in that table, and D and trimming were inferred from the DNA itself. The sample table lists some 29,000 clones, 74% of them with a count of one. The top ten constitute less than 25% of the sample.

CD4+ T cells from unexposed donors were collected before the COVID-19 pandemic (2011-2018). The EasySep CD4+ T cell isolation kit was used to isolate CD4+ T cells once the cultures had run for roughly 10 days. As far as cell numbers permitted, CD4+ T cells from unexposed donors were tested for reactivity against SARS-CoV-2 S and N as well as four spike pools from common cold coronaviruses. Around 1.9 million PBMCs per well were cultured in IMDM with roughly 5% human AB serum and approximately 10 IU/ml IL-2. Half of the culture medium was replaced with fresh IL-2-containing medium on days 3 and 7. Triplicate replicate wells were generally used for each peptide culture condition. The leukapheresis product for the unexposed donors was obtained through commercial purchase. Ficoll-Paque PLUS gradient centrifugation was used to isolate PBMCs from either whole blood or leukapheresis product. PBMCs were either used fresh in the expansion assay or cryopreserved at -140 degrees C. The QIAamp Micro DNA Kit was used to extract genomic DNA from the CD4+ T cells.

Note on this clone: Its antigen is unknown. Per-nucleotide qualities are absent, and no much larger clonotype sits a single base away.

This clonotype originated in a human donor in good health. The sample consisted of CD4+ T cells from PBMCs, cultured in vitro. The chain joins TRBV9 to TRBJ2-3; TRBD2 agrees with 8 junctional bases. The CDR3 corresponds to CASSDTSGLTDTQYF. Read as DNA, the sequence is TGTGCCAGCAGCGACACTAGCGGCCTCACAGATACGCAGTATTTT.